This T cell receptor (beta chain) stems from a study of cytomegalovirus exposure and HLA in healthy donors. Trimming pared 2 bases from V and 6 bases from J, leaving 9 bases between. The CDR3 consists of 12 residues. Germline CDR1 is GTSNPN and CDR2 is SVGIG (reference sequence). Both 60 Vbeta primers and 13 Jbeta primers went into the PCR. The method was immunoSEQ multiplex PCR; TCRdb's version includes in-frame clones alone and lacks a portion of them. The sample lists roughly 90,000 clones, over 60% occurring once. V gene TRBV30 combines with J gene TRBJ2-3, with D unclear. The TCR sequence derives from a woman aged 40 to 50 in good health and CMV-seropositive. The sample comprised PBMCs. CDR3 in DNA: TGTGCCTGGAGTCCCCTCGGGGATACGCAGTATTTT. It yields the protein CAWSPLGDTQYF.